The clone carrying this T cell receptor (beta chain) has just a few counts. Antigen unknown. ViraFEST assay sequencing came after antigen-specific CD4+ T cells were expanded with viral peptide pools. Subsequent to a culture period of about nine days, CD4+ T cells were isolated. According to PCR results, the person was infected with SARS-CoV-2 between March and December 2020. The data originate from a study of vaccination effects on CD4 cells after COVID-19. Sequencing was performed with immunoSEQ multiplex PCR; in TCRdb, only in-frame clones are kept and a portion is missing. The sample carries tens of thousands of clones, 55% to 75% recorded once. The CDR3 extends over 12 amino acids. Between the trimmed V and J ends, which lost 6 bases and 5 bases, there was a span of 8 bases.

This TCR was sampled from a human donor who had a prior SARS-CoV-2 infection. The chain links TRBV12-3 or TRBV12-4 to TRBJ1-5, with TRBD1 as a possible D gene (6 bases). The specimen comprised CD4+ T cells from PBMCs cultured with HCoV-NL63 spike peptides, sampled before COVID-19 vaccination. CDR3 sequence (DNA): TGTGCCAGCAGCAGGACAGATCAGCCCCAGCATTTT. This codes for CASSRTDQPQHF.